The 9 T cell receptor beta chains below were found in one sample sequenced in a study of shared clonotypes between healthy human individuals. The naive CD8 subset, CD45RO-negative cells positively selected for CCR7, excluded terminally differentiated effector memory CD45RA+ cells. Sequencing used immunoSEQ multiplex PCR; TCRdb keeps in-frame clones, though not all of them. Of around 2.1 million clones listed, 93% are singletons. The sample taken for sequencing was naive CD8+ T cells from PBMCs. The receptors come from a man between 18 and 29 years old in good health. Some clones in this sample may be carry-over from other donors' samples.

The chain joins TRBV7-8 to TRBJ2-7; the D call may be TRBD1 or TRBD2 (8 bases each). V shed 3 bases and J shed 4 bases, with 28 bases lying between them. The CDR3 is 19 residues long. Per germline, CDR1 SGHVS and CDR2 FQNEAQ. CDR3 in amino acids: CASSFNSDREAGALYEQYF. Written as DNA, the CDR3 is TGTGCCAGCAGCTTCAATTCGGACAGGGAAGCGGGAGCCCTATACGAGCAGTACTTC.

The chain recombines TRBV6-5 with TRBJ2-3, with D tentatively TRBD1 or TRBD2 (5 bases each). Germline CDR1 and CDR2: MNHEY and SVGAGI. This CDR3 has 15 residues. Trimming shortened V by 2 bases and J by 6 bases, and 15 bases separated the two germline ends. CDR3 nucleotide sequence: TGTGCCAGCAGTTACGGGGCTAGCAGCGCGGATACGCAGTATTTT. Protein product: CASSYGASSADTQYF.

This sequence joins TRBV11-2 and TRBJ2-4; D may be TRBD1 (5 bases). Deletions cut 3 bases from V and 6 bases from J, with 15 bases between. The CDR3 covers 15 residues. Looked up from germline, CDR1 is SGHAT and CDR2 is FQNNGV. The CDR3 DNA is TGTGCCAGCAGCTTGACGTTCGGTCAGGGAAACATTCAGTACTTC. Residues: CASSLTFGQGNIQYF.

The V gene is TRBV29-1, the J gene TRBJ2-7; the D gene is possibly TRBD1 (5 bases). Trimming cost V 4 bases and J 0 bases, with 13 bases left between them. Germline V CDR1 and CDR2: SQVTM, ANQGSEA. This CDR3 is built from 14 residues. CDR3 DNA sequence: TGCAGCGTTGTGGGCAGGGCGAACTCCTACGAGCAGTACTTC. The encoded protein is CSVVGRANSYEQYF.

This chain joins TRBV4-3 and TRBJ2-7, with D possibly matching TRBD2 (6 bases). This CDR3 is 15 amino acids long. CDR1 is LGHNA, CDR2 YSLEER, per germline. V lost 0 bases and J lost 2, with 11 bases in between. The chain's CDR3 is CASSQELAVPYEQYF. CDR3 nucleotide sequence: TGCGCCAGCAGCCAAGAATTAGCGGTTCCCTACGAGCAGTACTTC.

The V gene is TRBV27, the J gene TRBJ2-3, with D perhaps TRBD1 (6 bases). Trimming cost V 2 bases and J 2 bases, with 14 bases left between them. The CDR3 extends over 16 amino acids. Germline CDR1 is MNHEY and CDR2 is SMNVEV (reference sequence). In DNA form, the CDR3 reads TGTGCCAGCAGTTTAGTAGGGCAGGGGTCCACAGATACGCAGTATTTT. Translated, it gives CASSLVGQGSTDTQYF.

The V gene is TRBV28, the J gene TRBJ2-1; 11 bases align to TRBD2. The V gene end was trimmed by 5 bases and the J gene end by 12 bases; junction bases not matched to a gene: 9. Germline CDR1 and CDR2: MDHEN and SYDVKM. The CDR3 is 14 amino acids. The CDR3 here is CASSGLAGGVGQFF. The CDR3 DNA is TGTGCCAGCAGTGGACTAGCGGGCGGGGTAGGGCAGTTCTTC. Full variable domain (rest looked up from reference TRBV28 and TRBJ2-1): DVKVTQSSRYLVKRTGEKVFLECVQDMDHENMFWYRQDPGLGLRLIYFSYDVKMKEKGDIPEGYSVSREKKERFSLILESASTNQTSMYLCASSGLAGGVGQFFGPGTRLTVL.

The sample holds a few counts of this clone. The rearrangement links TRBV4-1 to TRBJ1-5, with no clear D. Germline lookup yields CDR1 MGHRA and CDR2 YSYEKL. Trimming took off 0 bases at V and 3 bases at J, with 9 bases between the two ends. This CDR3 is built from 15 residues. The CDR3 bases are TGCGCCAGCAGCCAAGATCCGGGCCCCAATCAGCCCCAGCATTTT. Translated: CASSQDPGPNQPQHF.

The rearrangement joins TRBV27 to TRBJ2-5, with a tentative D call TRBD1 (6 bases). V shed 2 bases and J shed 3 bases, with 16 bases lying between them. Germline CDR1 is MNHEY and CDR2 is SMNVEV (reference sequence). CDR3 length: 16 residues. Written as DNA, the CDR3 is TGTGCCAGCAGTTTAAGGTCCCAGGGGCCCGAAGAGACCCAGTACTTC. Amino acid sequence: CASSLRSQGPEETQYF.